This T cell receptor (beta chain) was identified in a study of shared clonotypes between healthy human individuals. Method: immunoSEQ multiplex PCR; TCRdb's copy keeps in-frame clones and lacks some. The repertoire holds 2 million to 2.5 million clones, with approximately 95% as singletons. This clone was detected once. The V and J ends lost 6 bases and 4 bases respectively, with 10 bases between them. CDR3 size: 14 residues. Germline V gene data show CDR1 as MNHEY and CDR2 as SMNVEV (reference sequence). The sequenced sample consisted of naive CD4+ T cells from PBMCs. Subset in this sample: CD45RA+ positively selected. The chain carries TRBV27 and TRBJ2-6; D is unresolved. The TCR comes from a man between 18 and 35 years old in good health. Some clones in this sample may be carry-over from other donors' samples. The CDR3 region is CASSRPLGANVLTF. The CDR3, as DNA: TGTGCCAGCAGCCGACCCTTAGGGGCCAACGTCCTGACTTTC.